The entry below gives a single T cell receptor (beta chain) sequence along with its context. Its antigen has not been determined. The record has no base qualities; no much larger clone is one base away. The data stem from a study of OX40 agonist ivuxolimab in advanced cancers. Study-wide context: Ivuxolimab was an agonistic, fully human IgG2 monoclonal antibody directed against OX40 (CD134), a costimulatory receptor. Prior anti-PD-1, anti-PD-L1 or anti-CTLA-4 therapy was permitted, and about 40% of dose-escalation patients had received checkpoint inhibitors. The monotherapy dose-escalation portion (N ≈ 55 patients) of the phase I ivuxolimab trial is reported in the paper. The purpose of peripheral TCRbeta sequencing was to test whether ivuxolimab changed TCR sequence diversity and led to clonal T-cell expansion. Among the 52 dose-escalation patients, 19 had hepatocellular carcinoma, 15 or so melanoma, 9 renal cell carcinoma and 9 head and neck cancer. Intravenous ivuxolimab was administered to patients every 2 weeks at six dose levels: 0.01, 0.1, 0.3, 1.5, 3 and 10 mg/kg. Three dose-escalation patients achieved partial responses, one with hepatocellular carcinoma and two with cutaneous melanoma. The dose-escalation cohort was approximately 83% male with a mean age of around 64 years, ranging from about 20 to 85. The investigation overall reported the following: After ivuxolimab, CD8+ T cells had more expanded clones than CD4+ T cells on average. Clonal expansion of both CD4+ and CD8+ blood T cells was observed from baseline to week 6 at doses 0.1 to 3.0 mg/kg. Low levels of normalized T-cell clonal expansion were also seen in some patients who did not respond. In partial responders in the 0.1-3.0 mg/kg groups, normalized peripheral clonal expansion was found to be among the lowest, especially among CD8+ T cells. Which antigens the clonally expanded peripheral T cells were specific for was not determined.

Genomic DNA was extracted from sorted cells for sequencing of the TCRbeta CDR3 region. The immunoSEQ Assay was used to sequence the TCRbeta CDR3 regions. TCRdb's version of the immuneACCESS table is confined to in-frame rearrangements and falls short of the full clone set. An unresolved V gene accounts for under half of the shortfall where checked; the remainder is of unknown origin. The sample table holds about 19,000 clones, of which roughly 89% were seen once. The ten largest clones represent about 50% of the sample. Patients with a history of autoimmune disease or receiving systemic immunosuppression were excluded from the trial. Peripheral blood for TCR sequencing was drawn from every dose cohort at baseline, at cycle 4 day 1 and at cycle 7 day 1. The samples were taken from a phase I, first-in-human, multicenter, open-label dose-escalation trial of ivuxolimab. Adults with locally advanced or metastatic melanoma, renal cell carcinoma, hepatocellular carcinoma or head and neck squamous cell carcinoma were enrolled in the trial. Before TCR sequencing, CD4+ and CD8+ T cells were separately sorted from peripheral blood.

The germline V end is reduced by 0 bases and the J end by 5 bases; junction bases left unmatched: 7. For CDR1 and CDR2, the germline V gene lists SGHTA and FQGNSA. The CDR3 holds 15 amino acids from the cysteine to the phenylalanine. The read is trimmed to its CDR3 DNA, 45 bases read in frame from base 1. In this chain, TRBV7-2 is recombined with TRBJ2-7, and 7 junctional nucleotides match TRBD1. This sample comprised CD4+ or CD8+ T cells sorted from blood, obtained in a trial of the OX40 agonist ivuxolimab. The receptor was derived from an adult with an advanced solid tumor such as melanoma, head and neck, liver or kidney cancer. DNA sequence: TGTGCCAGCAGCTTAGCGTGGCAGGGGGAAAACGAGCAGTACTTC. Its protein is CASSLAWQGENEQYF.